This T cell receptor (beta chain) is drawn from a study of CD8 T cells in Susac syndrome. RNA totalling roughly 0.45 to 1 ug underwent reverse transcription with random hexamers. TCRdb reprocessed the immunoSEQ multiplex PCR reads with MiXCR, giving one entry per CDR3 protein. Of roughly 100,000 distinct CDR3 sequences listed, roughly 94% are singletons. About this clonotype: At one boundary the junction diverges from the germline segment, which might be a read error.

The receptor's source is a human donor with Susac syndrome. The material sequenced was CD4+ T cells from PBMCs.

The CDR3 sequence is CSVPGSGGNVLTF. In DNA, the CDR3 is TGCAGCGTTCCCGGGTCGGGGGGCAACGTCCTGACTTTC. The chain joins TRBV29-1 to TRBJ2-6; TRBD2 matches 7 bases. The CDR3 spans 13 residues. In germline, CDR1 is SQVTM, CDR2 ANQGSEA.